These 25 T cell receptor beta chains originate from one sample sequenced in a study of cytomegalovirus exposure and HLA in healthy donors. The PCR employed 60 Vbeta primers together with 13 Jbeta primers. Using immunoSEQ multiplex PCR, the repertoire was profiled, and TCRdb retains in-frame clones only, with some absent. The sample lists about 200,000 clones, about 79% occurring once. Sequenced material: PBMCs. These receptors all come from a boy aged 2-15 years in good health and CMV-seronegative.

The rearrangement uses TRBV28 and TRBJ1-2, with no clear D. This CDR3 has 13 amino acids. V lost 8 bases and J 3 bases, leaving 13 bases between the germline ends. The germline V gene has CDR1 MDHEN and CDR2 SYDVKM. Written as DNA, the CDR3 is TGTGCCAGCGGCCGCGGTGGGTACTATGGCTACACCTTC. Translation: CASGRGGYYGYTF.

The V call is TRBV5-1, the J call TRBJ2-3; 10 bases are shared with TRBD1. CDR3 size: 15 residues. V was pared by 0 bases and J by 4 bases, with 2 bases of the junction left unmatched. Per the germline V gene, CDR1 is SGHRS and CDR2 is YFSETQ. CDR3 in amino acids: CASSLGTGGSDTQYF. In DNA form, the CDR3 reads TGCGCCAGCAGCTTGGGGACAGGGGGATCAGATACGCAGTATTTT.

In its sample, this clone was seen a few times. The chain combines TRBV5-1 with TRBJ1-2; D call uncertain. The CDR3 runs 16 residues. Trimming removed 7 bases from V and 1 base from J, with 20 bases in between. Germline V gene sequence: CDR1 SGHRS, CDR2 YFSETQ. As DNA, the CDR3 is TGCGCCAGCCGCCCTACTTCAAGTCAGGTTAACTATGGCTACACCTTC. This sequence encodes CASRPTSSQVNYGYTF.

The chain combines TRBV7-9 with TRBJ2-3; TRBD1 agrees at 8 bases. CDR1 and CDR2 (germline): SEHNR, FQNEAQ (reference sequence). The CDR3 consists of 14 residues. Trimming at V came to 5 bases and at J to 1 base, leaving 2 bases not matched to a gene. CDR3 residues: CASSAGQGTDTQYF. The CDR3 DNA reads as TGTGCCAGCAGCGCGGGACAGGGCACAGATACGCAGTATTTT. Full variable domain (outside the CDR3, taken from reference TRBV7-9 and TRBJ2-3): DTGVSQNPRHKITKRGQNVTFRCDPISEHNRLYWYRQTLGQGPEFLTYFQNEAQLEKSRLLSDRFSAERPKGSFSTLEIQRTEQGDSAMYLCASSAGQGTDTQYFGPGTRLTVL.

The chain uses TRBV7-9 and TRBJ2-2; D call uncertain. The CDR3 consists of 15 residues. Germline loops: CDR1 SEHNR, CDR2 FQNEAQ (reference sequence). Trimming shortened V by 5 bases and J by 6 bases, and 16 bases separated the two germline ends. CDR3: CASSPRGTWAGELFF. CDR3 bases: TGTGCCAGCAGCCCCCGCGGCACGTGGGCCGGGGAGCTGTTTTTT.

This clone appeared a few times. V is TRBV7-2 and J is TRBJ2-2, with D hard to call. Germline CDR1 and CDR2: SGHTA and FQGNSA. The ends were cut back, 1 base at V and 5 bases at J, with 11 bases in the middle. CDR3 length: 15 residues. This CDR3 reads CASSLDWRSTGELFF. CDR3 in DNA: TGTGCCAGCAGCTTAGATTGGCGGAGTACCGGGGAGCTGTTTTTT.

The genes are TRBV10-3 and TRBJ1-2; possible D gene TRBD1, 5 bases. Germline V gene data show CDR1 as ENHRY and CDR2 as SYGVKD. Trimming removed 6 bases from V and 3 bases from J, with 17 bases in between. This CDR3 has 15 amino acids. CDR3 DNA sequence: TGTGCCATCAGGAACACTAACAGGACCTACTATGGCTACACCTTC. Its translation is CAIRNTNRTYYGYTF.

The chain couples TRBV5-6 to TRBJ1-6; D gene unclear. Germline V gene data show CDR1 as SGHDT and CDR2 as YYEEEE. Trimming cost V 1 base and J 6 bases, with 5 bases left between them. The CDR3 has 13 amino acids. CDR3 sequence reads: CASSLTANSPLHF. The CDR3 bases are TGTGCCAGCAGCTTGACAGCTAATTCACCCCTCCACTTT.

V is TRBV5-6 and J is TRBJ2-7, with D perhaps matching TRBD1 (5 bases). This CDR3 comprises 14 residues. V was trimmed by 0 bases and J by 5 bases, leaving 12 bases between them. Germline loops: CDR1 SGHDT, CDR2 YYEEEE. CDR3 nucleotides: TGTGCCAGCAGCTTGGCCTTGACAGAGAACGAGCAGTACTTC. Residues: CASSLALTENEQYF.

This clone was recorded a few times. The J gene is TRBJ1-1, the V gene TRBV18; the D gene is possibly TRBD1 (5 bases). Germline V gene sequence: CDR1 KGHSH, CDR2 LQKENI. The CDR3 extends over 14 amino acids. The V end was cut by 2 bases, the J end by 4 bases, with 11 bases between. This chain's CDR3 is CASSPEPGLTEAFF. In DNA form, the CDR3 reads TGTGCCAGCTCACCAGAGCCAGGGCTCACTGAAGCTTTCTTT.

The V and J genes are TRBV7-9 and TRBJ2-5, with 7 bases identical to TRBD2. Germline values: CDR1 SEHNR, CDR2 FQNEAQ (reference sequence). The CDR3 length is 13 residues. V trimming: 3 bases; J trimming: 5 bases; junction bases outside the gene matches: 3. The CDR3 here is CASSLMGGETQYF. The CDR3 nucleotides read TGTGCCAGCAGCTTGATGGGGGGGGAGACCCAGTACTTC.

The J gene is TRBJ2-5, the V gene TRBV11-2, with 15 bases lining up with TRBD2. Germline lookup yields CDR1 SGHAT and CDR2 FQNNGV. The trim removed 4 bases at V and 3 bases at J, leaving 3 bases unmatched. The CDR3 has 16 residues. Here the CDR3 reads CASSWTSGGAEETQYF. CDR3 DNA: TGTGCCAGCAGCTGGACTAGCGGGGGGGCAGAAGAGACCCAGTACTTC.

In its sample, this clone was seen a few times. The chain combines TRBV5-4 with TRBJ1-2; no definite D call. Trimming stripped 0 bases from V and 3 bases from J, with 6 bases between. The germline gives CDR1 SGHNT, CDR2 YYREEE (reference sequence). The CDR3 has 13 residues. CDR3 in amino acids: CASSLGLDYGYTF. In nucleotides, the CDR3 is TGTGCCAGCAGCTTGGGGCTTGACTATGGCTACACCTTC.

The chain joins TRBV30 to TRBJ2-3, with D possibly matching TRBD2 (5 bases). Germline CDR1 reads GTSNPN; CDR2 reads SVGIG (reference sequence). There are 15 residues in the CDR3. Trimming pared 1 base from V and 2 bases from J, leaving 13 bases between. CDR3 amino acids: CAWSGEGIHTDTQYF. In nucleotides, the CDR3 is TGTGCCTGGAGTGGTGAGGGTATCCACACAGATACGCAGTATTTT.

The J gene is TRBJ1-2, the V gene TRBV19, with 9 positions matching TRBD1. CDR1 is LNHDA, CDR2 SQIVND, per germline (reference sequence). The ends lost 3 bases at V and 8 bases at J; junction bases unmatched: 1. This CDR3 has 12 amino acids. The CDR3 bases are TGTGCCAGTAGTATGGGACAGGGAGGCTACACCTTC. Translating gives CASSMGQGGYTF.

The chain couples TRBV19 to TRBJ2-5, with D possibly matching TRBD2 (7 bases). V dropped 6 bases and J dropped 4 bases, with 18 bases sitting between them. Germline CDR1 and CDR2: LNHDA and SQIVND (reference sequence). The CDR3 covers 15 residues. The CDR3 is CASSYGGRGRETQYF. In DNA, the CDR3 is TGTGCCAGTAGCTATGGGGGGCGGGGGCGAGAGACCCAGTACTTC.

The chain joins TRBV18 to TRBJ1-1; tentatively, D is TRBD1 (6 bases). The V gene's germline CDR1 is KGHSH and CDR2 LQKENI. This CDR3 region has 14 residues. Deletions cut 6 bases from V and 1 base from J, with 12 bases between. The CDR3 protein is CASSRQEPNTEAFF. CDR3 in DNA: TGTGCCAGCTCGCGACAGGAGCCGAACACTGAAGCTTTCTTT.

On this clone: At one end the junction does not follow the germline gene, possibly because of a read error. This chain uses TRBV5-1 with TRBJ1-3; TRBD2 might be the D (5 bases). The J call may not be correct, given that the DNA end is closer to TRBJ2-2. The CDR3 is 13 residues long. Germline V gene sequence: CDR1 SGHRS, CDR2 YFSETQ. CDR3 coding DNA: TGTGCCAGCAGCTCCGGGATGGGCGGGGAGCTGTTTTTT. It codes for CASSSGMGGELFF.

This chain connects TRBV5-6 to TRBJ2-1, with D possibly matching TRBD2 (5 bases). V lost 6 bases and J 6 bases, leaving 19 bases between the germline ends. The CDR3 extends over 15 amino acids. Germline CDR1 reads SGHDT; CDR2 reads YYEEEE. CDR3 in amino acids: CASIHRVLGGNEQFF. The CDR3 DNA sequence: TGTGCCAGCATTCACCGGGTCCTCGGAGGCAATGAGCAGTTCTTC.

V gene TRBV4-3 combines with J gene TRBJ2-1; TRBD2 matches at 11 bases. V trimming: 3 bases; J trimming: 5 bases; junction bases outside the gene matches: 6. Germline V gene lookup returns CDR1 LGHNA and CDR2 YSLEER. The CDR3 totals 16 residues. CDR3 residues: CASSHLSGGAHNEQFF. The CDR3 coding sequence is TGCGCCAGCAGCCACCTTAGCGGGGGGGCCCACAATGAGCAGTTCTTC.

V and J are TRBV12-5 and TRBJ2-1; TRBD2 aligns across 9 bases. Losses at the gene ends were 4 bases for V and 3 bases for J; bases not matched to a gene: 4. The CDR3 loop spans 15 amino acids. Germline V gene sequence: CDR1 LGHNT, CDR2 FRNRAP. The CDR3 loop is CASGSRLAVYNEQFF. The CDR3 DNA reads as TGTGCTAGTGGTTCGAGACTAGCGGTCTACAATGAGCAGTTCTTC.

The rearrangement uses TRBV9 and TRBJ1-1; D unclear. This CDR3 spans 14 amino acids. Germline CDR1 SGDLS, CDR2 YYNGEE. V lost 0 bases to trimming and J lost 1 base, with 7 bases between them. The CDR3 bases are TGTGCCAGCAGCGTAGACGGGGAGAACACTGAAGCTTTCTTT. It codes for CASSVDGENTEAFF.

This chain links TRBV11-2 with TRBJ2-5, with 10 bases lining up with TRBD2. Unmatched junction bases numbered 1, after V lost 1 base and J lost 2 bases. Germline lookup yields CDR1 SGHAT and CDR2 FQNNGV. The CDR3 extends over 15 amino acids. CDR3 in amino acids: CASSLVAGGQETQYF. The CDR3, as DNA: TGTGCCAGCAGCTTAGTAGCGGGGGGTCAAGAGACCCAGTACTTC.

The CDR3 protein is CSVDMTTGGAVYGYTF. The CDR3 region has the DNA TGCAGCGTTGATATGACGACAGGGGGCGCCGTCTATGGCTACACCTTC. The rearrangement uses TRBV29-1 and TRBJ1-2; TRBD1 matches at 10 bases. V gave up 3 bases and J gave up 4 bases; unmatched junction bases: 11. The CDR3 consists of 16 residues. Germline V gene sequence: CDR1 SQVTM, CDR2 ANQGSEA.

J is TRBJ1-5 and V is TRBV7-6; possible D gene TRBD1, 5 bases. The ends were cut back, 7 bases at V and 9 bases at J, with 19 bases in the middle. Germline V lookup: CDR1 SGHVS, CDR2 FNYEAQ. CDR3 length: 14 residues. The CDR3 DNA is TGTGCCAGCACCCCAAGGGGAGGGATGGGGCCCCAGCATTTT. Its translation is CASTPRGGMGPQHF.